This T cell receptor beta chain is from a study of regulatory T cells in long-lasting Graves disease. Looking at the study overall: Graves' patients (newly diagnosed) had been on antithyroid drugs under 3 months.

Concerning this clonotype itself: A read error may account for a junction end that differs from germline.

Relying on iRepertoire HTBI primers and Arm-PCR of CDR3 regions, the team built TCR beta libraries. MiXCR was run by TCRdb on the multiplex PCR reads, yielding one entry per CDR3 protein. The data show about 210,000 distinct CDR3 sequences, less than 20% seen once. The CDR3 covers 13 residues. Germline assignment: CDR1 MDHEN and CDR2 SYDVKM. Sample time point: newly diagnosed GD, antithyroid drugs for less than 3 months. Researchers made the TCR library from RNA that was extracted from PBMCs. These same records also appear under a second study, on T cells in Graves' hyperthyroidism and ophthalmopathy. That source adds: For ophthalmopathy, model prediction preceded onset by a median roughly 6.2 months.

The V call is TRBV28, the J call TRBJ2-7; D uncertain. Specimen: peripheral blood mononuclear cells (PBMCs), collected at new diagnosis, from a patient treated with antithyroid drugs. The TCR sequence derives from a woman aged 25 to 45 with Graves disease. The CDR3 DNA is TGTGCCGGCAGTTTAACTGGGGATGCTTTTCAGTACTTC. It yields the protein CAGSLTGDAFQYF.